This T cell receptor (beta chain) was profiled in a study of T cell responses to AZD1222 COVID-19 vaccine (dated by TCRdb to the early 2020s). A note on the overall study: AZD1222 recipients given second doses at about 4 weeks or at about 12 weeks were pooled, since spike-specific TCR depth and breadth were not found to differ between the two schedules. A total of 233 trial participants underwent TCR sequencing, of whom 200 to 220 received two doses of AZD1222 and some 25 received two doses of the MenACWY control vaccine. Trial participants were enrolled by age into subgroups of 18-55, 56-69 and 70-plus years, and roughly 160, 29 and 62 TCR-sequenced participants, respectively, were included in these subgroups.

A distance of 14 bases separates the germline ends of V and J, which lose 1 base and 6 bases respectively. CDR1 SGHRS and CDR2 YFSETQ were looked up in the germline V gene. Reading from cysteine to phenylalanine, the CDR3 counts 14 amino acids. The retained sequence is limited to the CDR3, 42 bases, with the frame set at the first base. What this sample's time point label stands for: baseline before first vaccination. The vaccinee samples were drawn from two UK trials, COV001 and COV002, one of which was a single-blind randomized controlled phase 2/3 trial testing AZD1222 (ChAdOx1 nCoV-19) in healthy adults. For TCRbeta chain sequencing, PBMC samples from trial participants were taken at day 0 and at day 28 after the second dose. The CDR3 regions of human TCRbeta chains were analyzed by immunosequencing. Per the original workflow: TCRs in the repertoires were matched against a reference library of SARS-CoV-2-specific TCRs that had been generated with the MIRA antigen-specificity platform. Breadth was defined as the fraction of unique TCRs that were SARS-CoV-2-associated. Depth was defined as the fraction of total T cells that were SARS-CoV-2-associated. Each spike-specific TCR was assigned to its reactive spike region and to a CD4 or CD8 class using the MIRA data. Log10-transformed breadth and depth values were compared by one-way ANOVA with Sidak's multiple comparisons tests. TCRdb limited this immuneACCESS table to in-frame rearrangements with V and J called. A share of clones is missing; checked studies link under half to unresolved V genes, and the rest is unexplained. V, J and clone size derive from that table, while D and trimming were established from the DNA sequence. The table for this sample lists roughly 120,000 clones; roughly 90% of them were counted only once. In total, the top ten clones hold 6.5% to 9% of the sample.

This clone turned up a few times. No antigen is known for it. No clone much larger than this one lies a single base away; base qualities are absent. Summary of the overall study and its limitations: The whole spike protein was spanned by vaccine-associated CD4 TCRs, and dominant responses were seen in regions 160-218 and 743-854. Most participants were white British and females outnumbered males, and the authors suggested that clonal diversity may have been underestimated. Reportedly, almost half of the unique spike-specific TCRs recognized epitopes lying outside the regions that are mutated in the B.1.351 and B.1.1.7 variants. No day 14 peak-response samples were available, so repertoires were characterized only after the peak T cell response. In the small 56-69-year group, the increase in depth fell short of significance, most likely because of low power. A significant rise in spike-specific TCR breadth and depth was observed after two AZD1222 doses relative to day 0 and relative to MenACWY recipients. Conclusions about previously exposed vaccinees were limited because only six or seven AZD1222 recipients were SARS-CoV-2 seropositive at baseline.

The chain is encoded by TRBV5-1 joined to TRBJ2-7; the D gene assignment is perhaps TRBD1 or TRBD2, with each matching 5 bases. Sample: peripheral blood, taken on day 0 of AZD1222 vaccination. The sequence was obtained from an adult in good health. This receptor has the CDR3 CASSLTVGGSEQYF. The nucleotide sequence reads TGCGCCAGCAGCTTGACTGTTGGGGGATCCGAGCAGTACTTC.